The 17 T cell receptor beta chains listed next were all sequenced from one sample in a study of shared clonotypes between healthy human individuals. Repertoires were generated with immunoSEQ multiplex PCR, while TCRdb's copy carries only in-frame clones and drops some. The table lists roughly 2,500,000 clones, roughly 93% of them singletons. The sequenced sample was naive CD4+ T cells from PBMCs. This sample's subset: CD45RA+ positively selected. The receptor source for this set is a man between 18 and 29 years old in good health. Some clones in this sample may be carry-over from other donors' samples.

The V gene is TRBV29-1, the J gene TRBJ2-7; 9 bases map to TRBD2. Germline-derived CDR1 and CDR2 are SQVTM and ANQGSEA. The CDR3 is made up of 13 amino acids. V shed 7 bases, J shed 6 bases, and the junction held 10 bases outside the gene matches. CDR3 region: CSGGREGSGEQYF. CDR3 DNA sequence: TGCAGCGGAGGGCGGGAGGGTTCAGGCGAGCAGTACTTC.

V usage is TRBV28 and J usage is TRBJ1-5; 7 bases are shared with TRBD1. The CDR3 runs 16 residues. With V trimmed by 1 base and J by 7 bases, 10 bases remained unmatched. CDR1 is MDHEN, CDR2 SYDVKM, per germline. CDR3 region: CASSLLFGDSGQPQHF. The CDR3 coding sequence is TGTGCCAGCAGTTTATTATTTGGGGACAGCGGGCAGCCCCAGCATTTT.

The chain recombines TRBV4-1 with TRBJ2-5; D may be TRBD1 (5 bases). The ends were cut back, 2 bases at V and 0 bases at J, with 7 bases in the middle. CDR1 MGHRA and CDR2 YSYEKL come from the germline V gene. The CDR3 extends over 14 amino acids. CDR3 DNA: TGCGCCAGCAGCCAATCACAGGACCAAGAGACCCAGTACTTC. This encodes CASSQSQDQETQYF.

The sample holds a few counts of this clone. The gene calls are TRBV2 and TRBJ1-2, with TRBD1 identical over 12 bases. The trim removed 8 bases at V and 5 bases at J, leaving 3 bases unmatched. This CDR3 is 13 amino acids long. Looked up from germline, CDR1 is SNHLY and CDR2 is FYNNEI. This CDR3 reads CASRDRGQYGYTF. In DNA form, the CDR3 reads TGTGCCAGCCGGGACAGGGGGCAGTATGGCTACACCTTC.

The chain links TRBV28 to TRBJ2-7, with 9 positions matching TRBD2. V shed 8 bases and J 4 bases; nucleotides not matched to a gene: 12. Looked up from germline, CDR1 is MDHEN and CDR2 is SYDVKM. The CDR3 extends over 15 amino acids. The CDR3 DNA follows: TGTGCCAGCGTTAGGACCCTAGCGGGATCATACGAGCAGTACTTC. Amino acid sequence: CASVRTLAGSYEQYF. The variable domain in full, completed from reference TRBV28 and TRBJ2-7, reads DVKVTQSSRYLVKRTGEKVFLECVQDMDHENMFWYRQDPGLGLRLIYFSYDVKMKEKGDIPEGYSVSREKKERFSLILESASTNQTSMYLCASVRTLAGSYEQYFGPGTRLTVT.

The gene calls are TRBV5-1 and TRBJ2-2; D is perhaps TRBD1 (5 bases). Deletions cut 1 base from V and 7 bases from J, with 14 bases between. The CDR3 covers 15 residues. Germline lookup yields CDR1 SGHRS and CDR2 YFSETQ. The CDR3 loop reads CASSLPRVSLGELFF. The DNA for the CDR3 is TGCGCCAGCAGCTTGCCCAGGGTGTCTCTCGGGGAGCTGTTTTTT.

This chain uses TRBV27 with TRBJ2-1, with TRBD2 matching 7 bases. Germline loops: CDR1 MNHEY, CDR2 SMNVEV (reference sequence). V lost 3 bases, J lost 5 bases, and 1 base stayed unmatched. The CDR3 is 13 residues long. The CDR3 DNA reads as TGTGCCAGCAGTTTTCGGGAGGACAATGAGCAGTTCTTC. It is translated as CASSFREDNEQFF.

The chain has TRBV4-1 and TRBJ1-2; D is undetermined. There are 16 residues in the CDR3. Between the trimmed V and J ends, which lost 1 base and 3 bases, there was a span of 15 bases. Germline V CDR1 and CDR2: MGHRA, YSYEKL. CDR3 nucleotide sequence: TGCGCCAGCAGCCAAGGGGCCCCCGGATTTCACTATGGCTACACCTTC. Its translation is CASSQGAPGFHYGYTF.

This sequence joins TRBV2 and TRBJ1-5; the D is unclear. The CDR3 is made up of 14 amino acids. Germline lookup yields CDR1 SNHLY and CDR2 FYNNEI. Trimming stripped 2 bases from V and 3 bases from J, with 8 bases between. CDR3 nucleotides: TGTGCCAGCAGTGAAACAGTCACCAATCAGCCCCAGCATTTT. The encoded protein is CASSETVTNQPQHF.

This chain joins TRBV7-3 and TRBJ2-3; D is unresolved. This CDR3 comprises 12 residues. Between the trimmed V and J ends, which lost 2 bases and 7 bases, there was a span of 7 bases. Germline V gene data show CDR1 as SGHTA and CDR2 as FQGTGA. CDR3 sequence reads: CASSLVANTQYF. As DNA, the CDR3 is TGTGCCAGCAGCTTAGTGGCAAATACGCAGTATTTT.

The chain joins TRBV4-1 to TRBJ1-4; D is uncertain. This CDR3 is 11 amino acids long. Trimming pared 4 bases from V and 6 bases from J, leaving 3 bases between. Germline CDR1 reads MGHRA; CDR2 reads YSYEKL. CDR3 loop: CASSRDEKLFF. The CDR3 DNA is TGCGCCAGCAGCCGAGATGAAAAACTGTTTTTT.

The rearrangement links TRBV15 to TRBJ2-5; D is perhaps TRBD2 (7 bases). Trimming left V 6 bases short and J 7 bases short, with 21 bases between. The CDR3 length is 15 residues. Germline CDR1 and CDR2: LNHNV and YYDKDF (reference sequence). CDR3 nucleotides: TGTGCCACCAGAGCCCCCTCGGGGGGCGTCGGGACCCAGTACTTC. Protein: CATRAPSGGVGTQYF.

This rearrangement joins TRBV4-3 to TRBJ1-4; D unresolved. CDR1 and CDR2 (germline): LGHNA, YSLEER. V dropped 3 bases and J dropped 5 bases, with 10 bases sitting between them. The CDR3 has 14 amino acids. The CDR3 sequence is CASSHPGGNEKLFF. The CDR3 DNA reads TGCGCCAGCAGCCACCCCGGAGGGAATGAAAAACTGTTTTTT.

This chain joins TRBV15 and TRBJ2-1; 9 bases match TRBD1. J gave up 8 bases and V 5 bases, and 10 bases lay outside the gene matches. From germline, CDR1 is LNHNV and CDR2 YYDKDF (reference sequence). The CDR3 runs to 15 residues. For the CDR3, the DNA is TGTGCCACCAGCCCCTACGACAGGGGGGTATATGAGCAGTTCTTC. Translating it yields CATSPYDRGVYEQFF.

CDR3 sequence (DNA): TGTGCCAGCAGCTTAGCTCGCCGACAGGGGGCCATCTACAATGAGCAGTTCTTC. It specifies CASSLARRQGAIYNEQFF. This sequence joins TRBV11-2 and TRBJ2-1; 10 nucleotides line up with TRBD1. This CDR3 has 18 residues. Germline CDR1 is SGHAT and CDR2 is FQNNGV. J was trimmed by 3 bases and V by 1 base; bases with no gene match: 9.

The chain couples TRBV29-1 to TRBJ1-2, with D perhaps TRBD1 (5 bases). This CDR3 spans 13 amino acids. Trimming pared 2 bases from V and 5 bases from J, leaving 12 bases between. Looked up from germline, CDR1 is SQVTM and CDR2 is ANQGSEA. The CDR3 DNA follows: TGCAGCGTTGAAAAAGGGGTGCGGTATGGCTACACCTTC. This encodes CSVEKGVRYGYTF.

The genes are TRBV28 and TRBJ2-1, with a tentative D call TRBD2 (5 bases). Germline lookup yields CDR1 MDHEN and CDR2 SYDVKM. The CDR3 contains 15 residues. V lost 6 bases, J lost 3 bases, and 15 bases lay in between. The CDR3 sequence is CASSPPGLNYNEQFF. The DNA for the CDR3 is TGTGCCAGCAGCCCCCCCGGACTTAACTACAATGAGCAGTTCTTC.